The entry that follows covers one TCR beta chain sequence. The entry originates in a study of shared clonotypes between healthy human individuals. Several immunoSEQ plates held equal portions of the genomic DNA taken from each subset. TCRdb keeps only in-frame clones here, not all; method: immunoSEQ multiplex PCR. The table has approximately 980,000 clones, roughly 72% seen once. Trimming cost V 2 bases and J 8 bases, with 16 bases left between them. The CDR3 length is 15 residues. Germline V gene data show CDR1 as KGHSH and CDR2 as LQKENI. The J gene is TRBJ2-1, the V gene TRBV18; maybe TRBD2 (6 bases). The sequence came from a man aged 18 to 35 in good health. The sequencing sample was made of memory CD4+ T cells sorted from blood. Subset of the sample: CD45RA-negative fraction. The CDR3 region has the DNA TGTGCCAGCTCACCAGAGGGGTTACTAGCCTATGAGCAGTTCTTC. Protein: CASSPEGLLAYEQFF.